The source of this T cell receptor (beta chain) is a study of T cells after posttransplantation cyclophosphamide. Per the germline V gene, CDR1 is SQVTM and CDR2 is ANQGSEA. The CDR3 spans 14 residues. J gave up 7 bases and V 6 bases, and 5 bases lay outside the gene matches. This clone was detected once. The repertoire was sequenced with immunoSEQ multiplex PCR; TCRdb's copy has only in-frame clones and lacks some. Among about 52,000 clones listed, 94% were seen once. The receptor comes from a woman in her twenties or thirties in good health and a related stem cell transplant donor. This chain connects TRBV29-1 to TRBJ1-6; TRBD1 aligns across 11 bases. Source material: PBMCs. The CDR3, as DNA: TGCAGCGTGAGGACAGGGGGCGAGAATTCACCCCTCCACTTT. Its protein product is CSVRTGGENSPLHF.